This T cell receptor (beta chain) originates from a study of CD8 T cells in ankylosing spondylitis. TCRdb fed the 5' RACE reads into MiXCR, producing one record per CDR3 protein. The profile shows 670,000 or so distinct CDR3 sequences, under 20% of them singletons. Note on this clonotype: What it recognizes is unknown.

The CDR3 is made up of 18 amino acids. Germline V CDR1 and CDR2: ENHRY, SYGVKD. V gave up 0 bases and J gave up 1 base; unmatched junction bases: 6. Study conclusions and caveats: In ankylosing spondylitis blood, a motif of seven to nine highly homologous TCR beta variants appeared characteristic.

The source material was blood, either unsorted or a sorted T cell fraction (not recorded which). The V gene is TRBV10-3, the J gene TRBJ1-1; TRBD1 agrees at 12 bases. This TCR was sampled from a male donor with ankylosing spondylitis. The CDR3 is CAISESGDRGHRNTEAFF. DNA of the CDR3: TGTGCCATCAGTGAGTCAGGGGACAGGGGGCATCGGAACACTGAAGCTTTCTTT.